This entry lists 22 T cell receptor beta chains sequenced from one sample in a study of OX40 agonist ivuxolimab in advanced cancers. Measured with immunoSEQ multiplex PCR; TCRdb has only the in-frame clones, and not every one. The sample comprises roughly 40,000 clones, 80% to 95% of which are singletons, and over 12% rests with the top ten. The material was CD4+ or CD8+ T cells sorted from blood, obtained in a trial of the OX40 agonist ivuxolimab. These receptors all come from an adult with an advanced solid tumor such as melanoma, head and neck, liver or kidney cancer.

The chain links TRBV21-1 to TRBJ2-7; TRBD1, as called in the table, went unchecked against the DNA. TRBV21-1 is an annotated pseudogene. CDR3 size: 18 residues. The CDR3 spells CASSKGKPDRVTFYEQYF. The CDR3 DNA reads TGTGCCAGCAGCAAAGGGAAGCCCGACAGGGTCACATTTTACGAGCAGTACTTC.

This clone was counted once. This CDR3 is CASSQGGRGGNEQFF. The CDR3 region has the DNA TGTGCCAGCAGCCAAGGGGGGCGGGGAGGCAATGAGCAGTTCTTC. V usage is TRBV14 and J usage is TRBJ2-1; the D call may be TRBD1 or TRBD2 (6 bases each). Trimming cost V 1 base and J 6 bases, with 13 bases left between them. Per the germline V gene, CDR1 is SGHDN and CDR2 is FVKESK. CDR3 size: 15 residues.

In DNA form, the CDR3 reads TGTGCCAGCACCTGGGGCGGGACCGGCTACGAGCAGTACTTC. Translating gives CASTWGGTGYEQYF. The chain uses TRBV28 and TRBJ2-7; the D gene is possibly TRBD2 (6 bases). The CDR3 runs to 14 residues. Trimming left V 7 bases short and J 3 bases short, with 16 bases between. Germline V gene lookup returns CDR1 MDHEN and CDR2 SYDVKM.

The chain combines TRBV7-8 with TRBJ2-1; 7 nucleotides match TRBD1. V lost 3 bases and J lost 4; bases outside the gene matches: 3. Germline V gives CDR1 SGHVS, CDR2 FQNEAQ. There are 14 residues in the CDR3. The CDR3 protein is CASSFQGEYNEQFF. The CDR3 nucleotides are TGTGCCAGCAGCTTTCAGGGGGAGTACAATGAGCAGTTCTTC.

This clone was seen once. The chain employs TRBV18 and TRBJ2-1; D not certain. Per germline, CDR1 KGHSH and CDR2 LQKENI. This CDR3 is built from 13 residues. Trimming removed 5 bases at V and 9 bases at J, with 14 bases between. Here the CDR3 reads CASSSEPHTEQFF. In DNA form, the CDR3 reads TGTGCCAGCTCATCCGAGCCACATACTGAGCAGTTCTTC.

The gene calls are TRBV6-1 and TRBJ2-7; weak D call: TRBD2 (5 bases). The germline gives CDR1 MNHNS, CDR2 SASEGT. The V and J ends lost 10 bases and 6 bases respectively, with 13 bases between them. There are 11 residues in the CDR3. CDR3 amino acids: CATLGTSEQYF. CDR3 sequence (DNA): TGTGCCACTCTGGGAACTAGCGAGCAGTACTTC.

This chain connects TRBV2 to TRBJ2-7, with D perhaps matching TRBD2 (6 bases). V was trimmed by 9 bases and J by 2 bases, leaving 23 bases between them. This CDR3 has 16 residues. Germline lookup yields CDR1 SNHLY and CDR2 FYNNEI. CDR3 DNA: TGTGCCAGTGTCCCGGGGGTCGGGAGAGCACCCTACGAGCAGTACTTC. Its translation: CASVPGVGRAPYEQYF.

Points on this clone: Other DNA sequences in this specimen translate into the identical CDR3. The V gene is TRBV29-1, the J gene TRBJ1-2; D possibly corresponds to TRBD1 (6 bases). V gave up 6 bases and J gave up 4 bases, with 9 bases separating them. The CDR3 length is 11 residues. CDR1 is SQVTM and CDR2 is ANQGSEA in the germline V gene. CDR3: CSVETGYGYTF. DNA for the CDR3: TGCAGCGTGGAGACAGGCTATGGCTACACCTTC.

This chain uses TRBV25-1 with TRBJ2-7; the D is unclear. V gave up 8 bases and J gave up 0 bases, with 14 bases separating them. In germline, CDR1 is MGHDK, CDR2 SYGVNS. The CDR3 runs 14 residues. CDR3 DNA: TGTGCCAGCTCTGTTACGGACGGCTCCTACGAGCAGTACTTC. Protein sequence: CASSVTDGSYEQYF.

The V and J genes are TRBV27 and TRBJ2-4; unclear D gene. Trimming left V 4 bases short and J 1 base short, with 8 bases between. The CDR3 runs to 14 residues. The V gene's germline CDR1 is MNHEY and CDR2 SMNVEV (reference sequence). The CDR3 sequence: CASSSLLAKNIQYF. CDR3 DNA: TGTGCCAGCAGTTCCCTCTTGGCCAAAAACATTCAGTACTTC.

The chain joins TRBV6-6 to TRBJ1-5; 8 bases line up with TRBD1. The CDR3 runs to 14 residues. Germline CDR1 MNHNY, CDR2 SVGAGI (reference sequence). V shed 6 bases, J shed 6 bases, and the junction held 7 bases outside the gene matches. The CDR3 nucleotides read TGTGCCAGCAGCCTTGACAGGGGCGGTCAGCCCCAGCATTTT. Residues: CASSLDRGGQPQHF.

This chain uses TRBV5-4 with TRBJ2-3; D remains ambiguous. This CDR3 region has 16 residues. Trimming stripped 4 bases from V and 0 bases from J, with 15 bases between. Germline lookup yields CDR1 SGHNT and CDR2 YYREEE (reference sequence). The CDR3 spells CASSTDTVSSTDTQYF. CDR3 coding DNA: TGTGCCAGCAGCACCGATACAGTTTCCAGCACAGATACGCAGTATTTT.

The J gene is TRBJ2-7, the V gene TRBV4-3, with a tentative D call TRBD1 (6 bases). The CDR3 has 13 residues. Germline V CDR1 and CDR2: LGHNA, YSLEER. V was pared by 4 bases and J by 6 bases, with 13 bases between. CDR3 nucleotides: TGCGCCAGCAGCCGAGAGGTAGGGGGCGAGCAGTACTTC. Its translation is CASSREVGGEQYF.

The V and J genes are TRBV30 and TRBJ2-6; D uncertain. From germline, CDR1 is GTSNPN and CDR2 SVGIG (reference sequence). V dropped 8 bases and J dropped 4 bases, with 12 bases sitting between them. The CDR3 contains 13 residues. CDR3 coding DNA: TGTGCCAGCTACGTGGGGGGGGCCAACGTCCTGACTTTC. It codes for CASYVGGANVLTF.

The count of this clone is one. This chain connects TRBV29-1 to TRBJ2-7; D may be TRBD1 (6 bases). The CDR3 contains 15 residues. The germline CDR1 and CDR2 sequences are SQVTM and ANQGSEA. V lost 3 bases and J lost 4, with 19 bases in between. In DNA, the CDR3 is TGCAGCGTTGATGTTGCCGCCGCACAGGGTTACGAGCAGTACTTC. Protein: CSVDVAAAQGYEQYF.

This chain connects TRBV29-1 to TRBJ2-7; D is uncertain. Deletions cut 7 bases from V and 2 bases from J, with 15 bases between. CDR1 SQVTM and CDR2 ANQGSEA come from the germline V gene. The length of the CDR3 is 13 residues. The CDR3 DNA reads as TGCAGCGCCGTCCCGGACGAGACCTACGAGCAGTACTTC. Translated: CSAVPDETYEQYF.

The chain has TRBV15 and TRBJ2-2; D unresolved. Germline V gene sequence: CDR1 LNHNV, CDR2 YYDKDF (reference sequence). Trimming took off 4 bases at V and 5 bases at J, with 14 bases between the two ends. This CDR3 comprises 15 residues. The CDR3 coding sequence is TGTGCCACCAGCAAAGAGATTATCCGGACCGGGGAGCTGTTTTTT. This gives the protein CATSKEIIRTGELFF.

The chain recombines TRBV9 with TRBJ2-7; 11 positions match TRBD1. The CDR3 loop spans 15 amino acids. Germline V lookup: CDR1 SGDLS, CDR2 YYNGEE. Trimming cost V 3 bases and J 4 bases; bases outside gene matches: 6. For the CDR3, the DNA is TGTGCCAGCAGCGCCTCCGGGACAGGGGGTTACGAGCAGTACTTC. Residues: CASSASGTGGYEQYF.

The chain couples TRBV5-1 to TRBJ2-2; D is unresolved. Germline CDR1 is SGHRS and CDR2 is YFSETQ. The V and J ends lost 1 base and 6 bases respectively, with 7 bases between them. This CDR3 spans 13 amino acids. The chain's CDR3 is CASSLYPAGELFF. The CDR3 DNA sequence: TGCGCCAGCAGCTTGTATCCGGCCGGGGAGCTGTTTTTT.

The V call is TRBV5-8, the J call TRBJ2-1; D is possibly TRBD2 (6 bases). The V gene lost 0 bases and the J gene lost 7 bases, with 11 bases spanning the gap. CDR1 SGHTS and CDR2 YDEGEE come from the germline V gene. CDR3 length: 14 residues. CDR3 amino acids: CASSLEIAANEQFF. The CDR3 DNA reads TGTGCCAGCAGCTTGGAGATAGCGGCAAATGAGCAGTTCTTC.

The table lists this clone with a count of one. V is TRBV12-5 and J is TRBJ2-7, with 12 bases lining up with TRBD2. CDR3 size: 16 residues. V gave up 4 bases and J gave up 3 bases; unmatched junction bases: 7. Per germline, CDR1 LGHNT and CDR2 FRNRAP. The chain's CDR3 is CASGSTGLAGFYEQYF. The CDR3 DNA reads as TGTGCTAGTGGTTCTACAGGACTAGCGGGATTCTACGAGCAGTACTTC.

V gene TRBV6-5 combines with J gene TRBJ1-2; a weak D match, TRBD1 (5 bases). The CDR3 runs 15 residues. Trimming took off 7 bases at V and 4 bases at J, with 19 bases between the two ends. Germline loops: CDR1 MNHEY, CDR2 SVGAGI. The CDR3 DNA is TGTGCCAGCATAACCGTAGGGGTTCAGGGCTATGGCTACACCTTC. This gives the protein CASITVGVQGYGYTF.